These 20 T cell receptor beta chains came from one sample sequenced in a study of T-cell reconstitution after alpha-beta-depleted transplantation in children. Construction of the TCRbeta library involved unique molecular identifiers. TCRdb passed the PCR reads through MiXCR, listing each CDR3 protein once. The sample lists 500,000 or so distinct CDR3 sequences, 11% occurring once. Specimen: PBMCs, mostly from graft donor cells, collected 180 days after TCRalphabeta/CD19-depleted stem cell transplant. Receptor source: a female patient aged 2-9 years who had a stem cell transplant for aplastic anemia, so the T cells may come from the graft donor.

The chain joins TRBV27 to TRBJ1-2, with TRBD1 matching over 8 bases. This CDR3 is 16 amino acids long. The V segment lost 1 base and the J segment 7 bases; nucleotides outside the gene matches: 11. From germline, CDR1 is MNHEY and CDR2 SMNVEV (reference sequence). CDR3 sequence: CASSLWGGTGGGGYTF. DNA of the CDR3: TGTGCCAGCAGTTTATGGGGGGGGACAGGCGGCGGTGGCTACACCTTC.

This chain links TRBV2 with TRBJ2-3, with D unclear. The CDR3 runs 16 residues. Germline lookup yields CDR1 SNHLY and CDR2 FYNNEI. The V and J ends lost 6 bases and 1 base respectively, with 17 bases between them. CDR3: CASSHPQPGGTDTQYF. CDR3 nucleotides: TGTGCCAGCAGCCACCCGCAACCCGGTGGCACAGATACGCAGTATTTT.

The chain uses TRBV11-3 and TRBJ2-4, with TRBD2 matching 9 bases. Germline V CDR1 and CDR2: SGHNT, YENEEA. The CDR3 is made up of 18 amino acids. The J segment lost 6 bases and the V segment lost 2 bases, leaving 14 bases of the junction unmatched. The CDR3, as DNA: TGTGCCAGCAGCTTAAGGTGGCGGGAGGGCCGGAGGGGAAACATTCAGTACTTC. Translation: CASSLRWREGRRGNIQYF.

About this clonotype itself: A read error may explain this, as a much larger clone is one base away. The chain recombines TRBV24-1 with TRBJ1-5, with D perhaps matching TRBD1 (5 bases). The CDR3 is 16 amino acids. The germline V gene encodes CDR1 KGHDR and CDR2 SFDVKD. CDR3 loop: CGTSDSEDTWGQPQHF. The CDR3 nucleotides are TGTGGCACCAGTGATTCGGAGGACACGTGGGGCCAGCCCCAGCATTTT.

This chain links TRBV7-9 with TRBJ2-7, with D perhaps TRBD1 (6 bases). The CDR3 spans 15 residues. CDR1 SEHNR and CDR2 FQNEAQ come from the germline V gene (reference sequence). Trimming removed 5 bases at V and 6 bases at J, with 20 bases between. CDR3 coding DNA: TGTGCCAGCAGCCCAGGGACACCCGCCCCTGGCGAGCAGTACGTC. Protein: CASSPGTPAPGEQYV.

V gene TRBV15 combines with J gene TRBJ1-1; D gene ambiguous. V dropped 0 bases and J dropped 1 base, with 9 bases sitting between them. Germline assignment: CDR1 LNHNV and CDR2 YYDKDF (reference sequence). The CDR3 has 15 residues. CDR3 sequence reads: CATSRDVQANTEAFF. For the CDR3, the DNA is TGTGCCACCAGCAGAGATGTGCAGGCGAACACTGAAGCTTTCTTT.

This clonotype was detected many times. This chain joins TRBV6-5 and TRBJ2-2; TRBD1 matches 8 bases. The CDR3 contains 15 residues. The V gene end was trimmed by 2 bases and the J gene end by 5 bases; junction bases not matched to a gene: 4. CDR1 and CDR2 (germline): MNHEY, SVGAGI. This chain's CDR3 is CASSYRTGRTGELFF. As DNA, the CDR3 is TGTGCCAGCAGTTACCGGACAGGGAGAACCGGGGAGCTGTTTTTT.

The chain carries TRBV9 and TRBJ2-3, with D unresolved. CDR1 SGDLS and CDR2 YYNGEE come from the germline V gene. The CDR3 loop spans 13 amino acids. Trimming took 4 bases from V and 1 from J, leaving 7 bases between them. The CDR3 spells CASSIRGTDTQYF. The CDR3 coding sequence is TGTGCCAGCAGCATTAGGGGCACAGATACGCAGTATTTT. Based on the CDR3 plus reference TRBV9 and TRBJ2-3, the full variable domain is DSGVTQTPKHLITATGQRVTLRCSPRSGDLSVYWYQQSLDQGLQFLIQYYNGEERAKGNILERFSAQQFPDLHSELNLSSLELGDSALYFCASSIRGTDTQYFGPGTRLTVL.

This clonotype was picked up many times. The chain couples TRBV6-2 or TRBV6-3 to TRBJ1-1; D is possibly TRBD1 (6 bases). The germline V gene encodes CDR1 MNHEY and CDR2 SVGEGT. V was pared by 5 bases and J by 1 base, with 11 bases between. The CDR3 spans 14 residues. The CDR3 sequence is CASSLQGTNTEAFF. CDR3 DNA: TGTGCCAGCAGTCTACAGGGAACGAACACTGAAGCTTTCTTT.

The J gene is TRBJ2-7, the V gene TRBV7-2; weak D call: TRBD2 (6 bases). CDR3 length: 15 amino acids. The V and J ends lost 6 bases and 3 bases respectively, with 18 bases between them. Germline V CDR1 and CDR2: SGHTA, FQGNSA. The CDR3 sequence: CASRPGTSHRYEQYF. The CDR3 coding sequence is TGTGCCAGCAGGCCCGGGACTTCTCACCGCTACGAGCAGTACTTC.

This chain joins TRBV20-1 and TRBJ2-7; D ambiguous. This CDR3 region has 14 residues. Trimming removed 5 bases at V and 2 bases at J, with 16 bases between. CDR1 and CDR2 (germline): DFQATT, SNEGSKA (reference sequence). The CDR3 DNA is TGCAGTGCTGAACCGCAAGACCTAGCCTACGAGCAGTACTTC. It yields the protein CSAEPQDLAYEQYF.

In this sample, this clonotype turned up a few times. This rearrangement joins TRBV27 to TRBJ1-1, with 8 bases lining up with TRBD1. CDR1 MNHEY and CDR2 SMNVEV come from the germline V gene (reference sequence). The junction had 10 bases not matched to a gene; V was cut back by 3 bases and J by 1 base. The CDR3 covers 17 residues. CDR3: CASSLAGRGLRNTEAFF. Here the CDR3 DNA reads TGTGCCAGCAGTTTGGCAGGCAGGGGGCTACGGAACACTGAAGCTTTCTTT.

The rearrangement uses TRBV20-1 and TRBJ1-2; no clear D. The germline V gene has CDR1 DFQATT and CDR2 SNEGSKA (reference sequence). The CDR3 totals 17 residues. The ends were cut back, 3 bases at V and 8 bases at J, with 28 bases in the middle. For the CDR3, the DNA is TGCAGTGCTAGCCCCCATGTACGGGTTCGGCGCTTCGACGGCTACACCTTC. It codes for CSASPHVRVRRFDGYTF.

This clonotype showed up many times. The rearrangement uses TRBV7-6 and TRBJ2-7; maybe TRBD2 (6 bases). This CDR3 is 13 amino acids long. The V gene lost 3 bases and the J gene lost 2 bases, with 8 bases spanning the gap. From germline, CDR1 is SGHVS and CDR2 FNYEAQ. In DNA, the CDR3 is TGTGCCAGCAGCTTGAGCGGGCCCTACGAGCAGTACTTC. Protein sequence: CASSLSGPYEQYF.

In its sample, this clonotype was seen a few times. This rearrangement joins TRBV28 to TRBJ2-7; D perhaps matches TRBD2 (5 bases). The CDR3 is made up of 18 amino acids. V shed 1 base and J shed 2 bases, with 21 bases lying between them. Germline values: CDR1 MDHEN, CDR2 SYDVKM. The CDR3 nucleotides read TGTGCCAGCAGTTTATATAGGAGCCGGGGAAGAGGGACCTACGAGCAGTACTTC. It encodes CASSLYRSRGRGTYEQYF.

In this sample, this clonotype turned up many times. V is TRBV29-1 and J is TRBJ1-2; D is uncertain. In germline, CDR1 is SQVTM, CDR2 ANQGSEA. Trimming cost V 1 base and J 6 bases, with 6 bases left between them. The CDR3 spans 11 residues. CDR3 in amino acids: CSVEGTDGYTF. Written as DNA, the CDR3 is TGCAGCGTTGAAGGGACCGATGGCTACACCTTC.

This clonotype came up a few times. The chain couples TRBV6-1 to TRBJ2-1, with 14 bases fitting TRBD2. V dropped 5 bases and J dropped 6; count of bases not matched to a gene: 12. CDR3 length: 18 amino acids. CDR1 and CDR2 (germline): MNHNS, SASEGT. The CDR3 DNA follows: TGTGCCAGCAGTCAGACTAGCGGGAGGGCTGTCTTCGGCAATGAGCAGTTCTTC. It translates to CASSQTSGRAVFGNEQFF.

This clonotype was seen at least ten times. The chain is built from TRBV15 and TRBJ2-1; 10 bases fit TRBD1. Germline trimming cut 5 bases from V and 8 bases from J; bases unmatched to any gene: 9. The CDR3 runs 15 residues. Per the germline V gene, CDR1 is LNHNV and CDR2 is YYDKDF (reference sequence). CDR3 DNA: TGTGCCACCAGCGGGCCACGGACAGGGGGATATGAGCAGTTCTTC. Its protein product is CATSGPRTGGYEQFF. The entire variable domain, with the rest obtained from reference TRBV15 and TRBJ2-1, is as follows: DAMVIQNPRYQVTQFGKPVTLSCSQTLNHNVMYWYQQKSSQAPKLLFHYYDKDFNNEADTPDNFQSRRPNTSFCFLDIRSPGLGDTAMYLCATSGPRTGGYEQFFGPGTRLTVL.

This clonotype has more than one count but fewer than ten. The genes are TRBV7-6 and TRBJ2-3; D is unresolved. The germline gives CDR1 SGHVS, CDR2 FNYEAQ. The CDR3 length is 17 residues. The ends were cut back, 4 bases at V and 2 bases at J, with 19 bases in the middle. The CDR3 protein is CASSSSVGIPITDTQYF. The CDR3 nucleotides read TGTGCCAGCAGCTCATCTGTAGGGATACCAATCACAGATACGCAGTATTTT.

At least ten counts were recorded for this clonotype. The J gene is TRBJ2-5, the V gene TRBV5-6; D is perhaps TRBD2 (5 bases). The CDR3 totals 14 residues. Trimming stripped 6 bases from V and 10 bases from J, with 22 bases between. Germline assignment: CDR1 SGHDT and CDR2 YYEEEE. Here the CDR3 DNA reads TGTGCCAGCACCCCAGCGGCTTCTAAGAGAGGCCAGTACTTC. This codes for CASTPAASKRGQYF.